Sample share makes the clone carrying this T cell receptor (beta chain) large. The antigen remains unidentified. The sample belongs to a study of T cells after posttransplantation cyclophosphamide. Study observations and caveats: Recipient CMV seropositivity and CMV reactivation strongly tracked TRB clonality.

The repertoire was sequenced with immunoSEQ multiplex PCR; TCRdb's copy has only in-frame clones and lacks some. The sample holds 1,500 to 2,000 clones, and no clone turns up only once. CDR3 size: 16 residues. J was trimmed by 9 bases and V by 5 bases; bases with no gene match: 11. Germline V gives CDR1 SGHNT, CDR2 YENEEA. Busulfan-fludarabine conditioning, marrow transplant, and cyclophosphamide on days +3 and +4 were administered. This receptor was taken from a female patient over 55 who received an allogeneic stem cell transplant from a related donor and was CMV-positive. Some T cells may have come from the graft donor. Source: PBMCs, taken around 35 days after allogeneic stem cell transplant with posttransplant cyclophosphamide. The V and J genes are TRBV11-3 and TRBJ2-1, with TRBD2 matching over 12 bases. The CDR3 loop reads CASSHTPSGGAGEQFF. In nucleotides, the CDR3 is TGTGCCAGCAGCCACACACCTAGCGGGGGGGCCGGTGAGCAGTTCTTC.